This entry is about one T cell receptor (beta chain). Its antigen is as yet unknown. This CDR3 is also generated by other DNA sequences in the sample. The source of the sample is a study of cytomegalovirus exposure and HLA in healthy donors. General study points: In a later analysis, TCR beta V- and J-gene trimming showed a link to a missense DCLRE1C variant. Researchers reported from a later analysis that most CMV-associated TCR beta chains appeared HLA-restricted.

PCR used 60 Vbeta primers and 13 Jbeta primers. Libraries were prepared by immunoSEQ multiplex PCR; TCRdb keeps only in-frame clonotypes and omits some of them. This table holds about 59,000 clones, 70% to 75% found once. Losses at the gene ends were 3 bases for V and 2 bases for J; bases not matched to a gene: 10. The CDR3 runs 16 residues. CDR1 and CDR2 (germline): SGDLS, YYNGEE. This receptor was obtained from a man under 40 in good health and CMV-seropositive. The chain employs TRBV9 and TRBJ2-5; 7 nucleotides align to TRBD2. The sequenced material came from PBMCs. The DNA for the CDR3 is TGTGCCAGCAGCGCACCCCCGTGGGGGGGTCAAGAGACCCAGTACTTC. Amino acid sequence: CASSAPPWGGQETQYF.